This entry is about one TCR beta chain. The sample holds a few counts of this clone. Its binding antigen is unknown. The record has no base qualities; no much larger clone is one base away. The data were obtained in a study of long-term antiretroviral therapy in people with HIV (dated by TCRdb to between 2022 and 2023). Context from the whole study: The earliest samples were collected roughly a decade before the 2015 WHO recommendation for immediate ART, at a time when ART was usually postponed until CD4 counts fell. A retrospective serial study tested whether changes in peripheral blood TRB repertoire composition and diversity were associated with ART initiation and durable HIV suppression. The cohort contributed roughly 200 cryopreserved PBMC samples from about 31 adults with confirmed HIV infection, collected serially over a mean of approximately 6 years (range 1-12). Of the roughly 32 participants with HIV, ten to eleven were female. No cross-contamination during QIAcube processing was shown when test extractions of a monoclonal T-cell line were performed alongside 25 to 35 polyclonal samples. Summary of the overall study and its limitations: Inferences about post-ART repertoire changes were limited because no data were available on ART adherence, viral resistance or therapy changes. Owing to limited PBMC availability, only the TCR beta chain was sequenced, without alpha chain pairing. HIV repertoires had narrower CDR3 length ranges than controls, and the network structure suggested an antigen-experienced repertoire that shifted only slightly toward naive after ART. The samples span the years 2004 to 2017, and the ART regimens used may be less effective than current regimens. Because pre-ART samples had limited cell numbers, profiling was done on unsorted PBMC rather than on sorted CD4+ and CD8+ T cells. Expanded TRB clones identified before ART initiation dominated the repertoire at all time points, although this dominance fluctuated and declined in many PLHIV after ART. A significant increase in TRB diversity was found to be associated with ART initiation, although TRB diversity was observed to remain significantly below that of transplant donor controls even after long-term ART.

Participants were included only if at least one PBMC sample before ART initiation and at least two post-ART samples were available. All participants with HIV were treated in the United States of America. Before DNA extraction, cryopreserved samples of about 1-10 million PBMC were thawed and washed. At the time of the earliest PBMC sample, participants with HIV were aged between roughly 20 and 54 years. PBMC samples were contributed by each participant from 1-4 timepoints before ART initiation and 2-8 timepoints after ART initiation, with a median of 7 samples. Serial HIV viral load, CD4+ T-cell count, ART history and demographic data were obtained for every participant. Genomic DNA was extracted from unsorted PBMC with a Qiagen kit on a QIAcube, processed in batches of 12 samples. Here V drops 7 bases and J drops 4 bases, and the junction holds 8 bases not matched to any gene. The germline V gene (reference sequence) provides CDR1 LNHDA and CDR2 SQIVND. The CDR3 holds 14 amino acids from the cysteine to the phenylalanine. Only the CDR3 DNA stays, 42 bases, in frame from base 1.

The immunoSEQ hsTCRB v3.0 assay was used at survey level resolution for TRB variable region sequencing. A depth of roughly 40,000-55,000 T-cell genomes per sample was targeted for TRB sequencing. Pooled TRB libraries were sequenced on an Illumina MiSeq with a v3 150-cycle kit. In the original analysis: Analysis of repertoires was carried out in R inside a reproducible Nextflow workflow spanning QC, data transformation and analysis. LymphoSeq2, an R package for AIRR-Seq data exploration, was used to implement custom analyses. A few samples that produced fewer than 5000 total TRB sequences were removed, so approximately 190 HIV repertoires were analyzed. Among the roughly 190 retained HIV repertoires, 55 to 65 were collected before ART initiation and roughly 130 were collected after ART initiation. Each repertoire was downsampled to 5000 TRB nucleotide sequences, and summary statistics were averaged across 100 downsampling iterations. TRB sequences were retained for analysis only if CDR3 regions of at least seven amino acids were present. A Shannon entropy-derived clonality score and the Gini coefficient were used to measure diversity. In the repertoire networks, any two of the top 5000 CDR3 amino acid sequences were connected whenever the two sequences differed by an edit distance of one. For TRB CDR3 amino acid sequences, antigen specificity groups and MHC restriction were predicted with GLIPH2. To flag known associations with CMV, EBV, HIV or tissue antigens, CDR3 amino acid sequences were compared against VDJdb and McPAS-TCR. Pre-ART, post-ART and control groups were compared with Wilcoxon signed-rank tests and Holm-Bonferroni correction. TCRdb limited this immuneACCESS table to in-frame rearrangements with V and J called. A share of clones is missing; checked studies link under half to unresolved V genes, and the rest is unexplained. V, J and clone size were drawn from that table, and D and trimming were deduced from the DNA. The sample profile shows roughly 18,000 clones; about four fifths of them were found once. The ten largest clones capture roughly 13% of the sample.

The sample consisted of unsorted PBMCs, taken 0.3 years after starting antiretroviral therapy. The receptor was derived from a woman between 50 and 59 years old with HIV. The sequence joins TRBV19 to TRBJ2-3, and TRBD2 matches 7 of the central bases. The base sequence is TGTGCCAGTACCGGGGGGTCCGCGGCAGATACGCAGTATTTT. Its translation reads: CASTGGSAADTQYF.